A single sample gave rise to the 20 T cell receptor beta chains below, sequenced in a study of blood T cells in healthy people across ages. A sample-barcoded 5' primer and a J-beta primer mix were used in a second PCR of about 7 to 12 cycles. TCRdb reanalysed the 5' RACE reads using MiXCR and keeps one entry per CDR3 protein. This sample has about 640,000 distinct CDR3 sequences, with under 65% found just once. The sample was blood. The receptor source for this set is a man between 60 and 75 years old in good health.

This rearrangement joins TRBV27 to TRBJ1-5; 7 bases match TRBD1. The length of the CDR3 is 14 residues. The V segment lost 8 bases and the J segment 7 bases; nucleotides outside the gene matches: 11. Germline CDR1 and CDR2: MNHEY and SMNVEV (reference sequence). As DNA, the CDR3 is TGTGCCAGCGGGCCTGCGACAGGGTGGCAGCCCCAGCATTTT. It translates to CASGPATGWQPQHF.

V gene TRBV12-3 or TRBV12-4 combines with J gene TRBJ2-3, with 9 bases matching TRBD1. The CDR3 loop spans 14 amino acids. V was clipped by 7 bases and J by 8 bases; unmatched bases: 10. The CDR3 loop reads CASKQGQGSGTQYF. CDR3 in DNA: TGTGCCAGCAAGCAGGGACAGGGATCCGGTACGCAGTATTTT.

The chain couples TRBV20-1 to TRBJ2-5, with 16 nucleotides matching TRBD2. The CDR3 length is 17 residues. The trim removed 5 bases at V and 5 bases at J, leaving 11 bases unmatched. Germline V gene data show CDR1 as DFQATT and CDR2 as SNEGSKA (reference sequence). CDR3 loop: CSAHPGTSGGASETQYF. CDR3 sequence (DNA): TGCAGTGCTCATCCCGGGACTAGCGGGGGGGCGTCGGAGACCCAGTACTTC.

A remark on this clonotype: A read error is possible here, since a much larger clone lies one base away. The chain employs TRBV20-1 and TRBJ2-5; D might be TRBD1 (5 bases). The DNA matches TRBJ2-7 better at its end, which makes the J call doubtful. The CDR3 contains 13 residues. Germline values: CDR1 DFQATT, CDR2 SNEGSKA (reference sequence). CDR3 sequence (DNA): TGCAGTGCTCCCCGGGCAGGGAAGGGCGAGCAGTACTTC. It specifies CSAPRAGKGEQYF.

This clonotype has just a few counts. This sequence joins TRBV29-1 and TRBJ2-5, with unresolved D. Trimming left V 5 bases short and J 0 bases short, with 7 bases between. Looked up from germline, CDR1 is SQVTM and CDR2 is ANQGSEA. The CDR3 extends over 12 amino acids. The CDR3 coding sequence is TGCAGCGTTTCAACGTACCAAGAGACCCAGTACTTC. It specifies CSVSTYQETQYF.

This clonotype was observed a few times. This rearrangement joins TRBV4-1 to TRBJ1-4; 8 bases align to TRBD1. Looked up from germline, CDR1 is MGHRA and CDR2 is YSYEKL. Unmatched junction bases numbered 3, after V lost 0 bases and J lost 6 bases. CDR3 length: 15 residues. CDR3 amino acids: CASSQDEQGDEKLFF. CDR3 sequence (DNA): TGCGCCAGCAGCCAAGATGAACAGGGGGATGAAAAACTGTTTTTT.

J is TRBJ2-7 and V is TRBV4-2; 9 nucleotides line up with TRBD1. The CDR3 runs 17 residues. Germline CDR1 reads LGHNA; CDR2 reads YNFKEQ. The V gene end was trimmed by 0 bases and the J gene end by 3 bases; junction bases not matched to a gene: 9. CDR3 coding DNA: TGTGCCAGCAGCCAAGATGGTGGGGGACAGGGTAACTACGAGCAGTACTTC. It specifies CASSQDGGGQGNYEQYF.

The chain has TRBV7-8 and TRBJ2-1; D unclear. V was shortened by 4 bases and J by 8 bases, with 18 bases between the two germline ends. Per germline, CDR1 SGHVS and CDR2 FQNEAQ. This CDR3 has 15 residues. In nucleotides, the CDR3 is TGTGCCAGCAGCTCCACTATGCAGGTAGAAGATGAGCAGTTCTTC. Protein product: CASSSTMQVEDEQFF.

The chain is built from TRBV7-9 and TRBJ2-5; 9 bases map to TRBD1. The closer fit of TRBJ2-7 to the DNA end suggests the J call may be wrong. CDR3 length: 15 amino acids. The germline V gene encodes CDR1 SEHNR and CDR2 FQNEAQ (reference sequence). CDR3 bases: TGTGCCAGCAGCCACGACCGGGACAGGGACCACGAGCAGTACTTC. As protein: CASSHDRDRDHEQYF.

The chain joins TRBV7-2 to TRBJ1-5; 9 bases fit TRBD1. The V segment lost 4 bases and the J segment 6 bases; nucleotides outside the gene matches: 7. Germline V lookup: CDR1 SGHTA, CDR2 FQGNSA. The CDR3 is made up of 15 amino acids. CDR3 region: CASSSGQGGVQPQHF. CDR3 nucleotides: TGTGCCAGCAGCTCGGGACAGGGAGGAGTTCAGCCCCAGCATTTT.

The rearrangement links TRBV12-3 or TRBV12-4 to TRBJ1-5, with a weak D call TRBD1 (5 bases). This CDR3 spans 21 amino acids. V was cut by 1 base and J by 0 bases, with 25 bases left in between. This CDR3 is CASSLDGQRRGIRFSNQPQHF. The CDR3 bases are TGTGCCAGCAGTTTAGATGGCCAGAGAAGGGGCATACGCTTTAGCAATCAGCCCCAGCATTTT.

The chain links TRBV11-2 to TRBJ2-1, with a possible D match to TRBD2 (5 bases). Germline V gene data show CDR1 as SGHAT and CDR2 as FQNNGV. The length of the CDR3 is 13 residues. V was cut by 5 bases and J by 5 bases, with 10 bases left in between. CDR3 region: CASSTDLNNEQFF. As DNA, the CDR3 is TGTGCCAGCAGCACGGACTTGAACAATGAGCAGTTCTTC.

There are a few counts of this clonotype. This rearrangement joins TRBV29-1 to TRBJ2-7; the D gene is possibly TRBD1 (8 bases). Germline-derived CDR1 and CDR2 are SQVTM and ANQGSEA. Trimming cost V 3 bases and J 3 bases, with 15 bases left between them. The CDR3 spans 14 residues. DNA for the CDR3: TGCAGCGTTGATACAGGGGGAGGGGGCTACGAGCAGTACTTC. Its translation is CSVDTGGGGYEQYF.

The rearrangement joins TRBV4-1 to TRBJ2-1; D not resolved. This CDR3 comprises 15 residues. Germline V gives CDR1 MGHRA, CDR2 YSYEKL. V was pared by 0 bases and J by 7 bases, with 13 bases between. Here the CDR3 reads CASSQDGGPPNEQFF. CDR3 DNA: TGCGCCAGCAGCCAAGATGGCGGCCCTCCTAATGAGCAGTTCTTC.

This clonotype appeared once. This chain connects TRBV2 to TRBJ1-2; TRBD1 is a possible D gene (6 bases). The germline V gene encodes CDR1 SNHLY and CDR2 FYNNEI. The CDR3 length is 15 residues. V lost 4 bases to trimming and J lost 6 bases, with 18 bases between them. The CDR3 nucleotides are TGTGCCAGCAGTGGCACAGGGAGGGTCGGCCATGGCTACACCTTC. Translated: CASSGTGRVGHGYTF.

This clonotype was detected a few times. The chain uses TRBV25-1 and TRBJ1-4, with a possible D match to TRBD1 (5 bases). In germline, CDR1 is MGHDK, CDR2 SYGVNS. CDR3 size: 13 residues. Trimming shortened V by 6 bases and J by 8 bases, and 13 bases separated the two germline ends. CDR3 nucleotides: TGTGCCAGCAGGGAGCAGGGCGGAGAAAAACTGTTTTTT. Its translation is CASREQGGEKLFF.

This chain uses TRBV2 with TRBJ2-5, with D perhaps matching TRBD2 (5 bases). CDR1 and CDR2 (germline): SNHLY, FYNNEI. The CDR3 contains 17 residues. The ends were cut back, 8 bases at V and 0 bases at J, with 22 bases in the middle. The CDR3 here is CASGGPAATTYQETQYF. DNA for the CDR3: TGTGCCAGCGGTGGCCCAGCGGCTACTACGTACCAAGAGACCCAGTACTTC.

This clonotype has only a few counts. V gene TRBV12-3 or TRBV12-4 combines with J gene TRBJ2-4; weak D call: TRBD2 (5 bases). V was shortened by 5 bases and J by 9 bases, with 17 bases between the two germline ends. The CDR3 has 14 amino acids. The CDR3 here is CASSARRREGIQYF. CDR3 nucleotide sequence: TGTGCCAGCAGTGCAAGACGGAGAGAGGGCATTCAGTACTTC.

This clonotype occurred once. The V call is TRBV6-6, the J call TRBJ2-5; the D is unclear. The DNA end is a closer match to TRBJ2-7, so the J assignment may be wrong. Per germline, CDR1 MNHNY and CDR2 SVGAGI (reference sequence). The CDR3 extends over 12 amino acids. The CDR3 region has the DNA TGTGCCAGCTTCCGTCCCCCCTACGAGCAGTACTTC. It codes for CASFRPPYEQYF.

The gene calls are TRBV19 and TRBJ2-7, with D perhaps being TRBD1 or TRBD2 (5 bases each). The CDR3 totals 14 residues. Germline CDR1 and CDR2: LNHDA and SQIVND (reference sequence). V was cut by 8 bases and J by 2 bases, with 16 bases left in between. CDR3 sequence reads: CASSLRDRPYEQYF. CDR3 sequence (DNA): TGTGCCAGTTCACTCCGGGACCGACCCTACGAGCAGTACTTC.